The 14 T cell receptor beta chains below were found in one sample sequenced in a study of T cell responses to AZD1222 COVID-19 vaccine. Clones were read by immunoSEQ multiplex PCR, and TCRdb kept only the in-frame ones, dropping some. The sample yields tens of thousands of clones, about 93% seen once. The sequencing used peripheral blood, collected on day 0 of AZD1222 vaccination. The receptor set was obtained from an adult in good health.

This chain joins TRBV19 and TRBJ1-5, with D perhaps TRBD1 (6 bases). Germline assignment: CDR1 LNHDA and CDR2 SQIVND (reference sequence). Trimming took 7 bases from V and 1 from J, leaving 14 bases between them. The CDR3 is 15 residues long. In nucleotides, the CDR3 is TGTGCCAGTAATTGGGGGCAGAGGAGCAATCAGCCCCAGCATTTT. Its protein is CASNWGQRSNQPQHF.

The V gene is TRBV10-1, the J gene TRBJ2-5; D possibly uses TRBD1 or TRBD2 (5 bases each). The CDR3 sequence is 16 residues long. Per the germline V gene, CDR1 is WNHNN and CDR2 is SYGVQD (reference sequence). V lost 0 bases and J lost 3, with 14 bases in between. The CDR3 coding sequence is TGCGCCAGCAGTGAGTCTATTTTTGGGGGAGAAGAGACCCAGTACTTC. It translates to CASSESIFGGEETQYF.

This clone is classed as large. This rearrangement joins TRBV6-2 or TRBV6-3 to TRBJ1-1; the D gene is possibly TRBD1 (5 bases). The CDR3 has 16 amino acids. V was pared by 0 bases and J by 7 bases, with 18 bases between. Per germline, CDR1 MNHEY and CDR2 SVGEGT. CDR3 protein: CASSYSKAGNAYEAFF. Written as DNA, the CDR3 is TGTGCCAGCAGTTACTCGAAGGCAGGGAATGCCTATGAAGCTTTCTTT.

This rearrangement joins TRBV9 to TRBJ1-5, with TRBD1 identical over 7 bases. V was pared by 2 bases and J by 2 bases, with 1 base of the junction left unmatched. Germline lookup yields CDR1 SGDLS and CDR2 YYNGEE. This CDR3 has 14 amino acids. This CDR3 reads CASSVGTGNQPQHF. CDR3 in DNA: TGTGCCAGCAGCGTCGGGACAGGCAATCAGCCCCAGCATTTT.

The V call is TRBV5-1, the J call TRBJ1-1; TRBD1 is a possible D gene (5 bases). The germline V gene has CDR1 SGHRS and CDR2 YFSETQ. The CDR3 has 13 residues. With 4 bases removed from V and 7 bases from J, the gap between germline ends came to 14 bases. The CDR3 region has the DNA TGCGCCAGCAGCGTGGGACGGTTGGGTGAAGCTTTCTTT. Amino acids: CASSVGRLGEAFF. Based on the CDR3 plus reference TRBV5-1 and TRBJ1-1, the full variable domain is KAGVTQTPRYLIKTRGQQVTLSCSPISGHRSVSWYQQTPGQGLQFLFEYFSETQRNKGNFPGRFSGRQFSNSRSEMNVSTLELGDSALYLCASSVGRLGEAFFGQGTRLTVV.

The chain combines TRBV5-1 with TRBJ2-7, with 10 positions matching TRBD1. The ends lost 5 bases at V and 4 bases at J; junction bases unmatched: 6. This CDR3 contains 14 residues. Germline V gives CDR1 SGHRS, CDR2 YFSETQ. CDR3 sequence reads: CASRAPGQGYEQYF. The CDR3 DNA is TGCGCCAGCAGAGCTCCGGGACAGGGGTACGAGCAGTACTTC.

The chain joins TRBV6-5 to TRBJ2-1; D is unresolved. Germline CDR1 MNHEY, CDR2 SVGAGI. The CDR3 contains 15 residues. The germline V and J ends were trimmed by 6 bases and 0 bases, with 12 bases remaining between them. CDR3 sequence: CASSPTSSSYNEQFF. CDR3 nucleotide sequence: TGTGCCAGCAGCCCAACTTCTAGCTCCTACAATGAGCAGTTCTTC.

The genes are TRBV4-1 and TRBJ2-5; D uncertain. The germline V and J ends were trimmed by 0 bases and 5 bases, with 4 bases remaining between them. CDR1 and CDR2 from the germline V gene are MGHRA and YSYEKL. CDR3 length: 12 amino acids. Written as DNA, the CDR3 is TGCGCCAGCAGCCAAGAGGGGGAGACCCAGTACTTC. The encoded protein is CASSQEGETQYF.

The J gene is TRBJ1-3, the V gene TRBV10-3; D unclear. Germline assignment: CDR1 ENHRY and CDR2 SYGVKD. CDR3 length: 13 amino acids. V lost 8 bases and J lost 0, with 8 bases in between. The DNA of the CDR3 is TGTGCCATCGCGGATATCTCTGGAAACACCATATATTTT. Its translation is CAIADISGNTIYF.

The table lists this clone with a count of one. This rearrangement joins TRBV29-1 to TRBJ2-2; possible D gene TRBD1, 5 bases. The CDR3 spans 14 residues. CDR1 is SQVTM, CDR2 ANQGSEA, per germline. V was shortened by 3 bases and J by 2 bases, with 10 bases between the two germline ends. The CDR3 here is CSVDSQGNTGELFF. The CDR3 DNA follows: TGCAGCGTTGACAGCCAGGGTAACACCGGGGAGCTGTTTTTT.

The chain uses TRBV11-2 and TRBJ2-1, with D possibly matching TRBD2 (7 bases). V gave up 6 bases and J gave up 4 bases, with 16 bases separating them. Germline lookup yields CDR1 SGHAT and CDR2 FQNNGV. The CDR3 contains 15 residues. Here the CDR3 DNA reads TGTGCCAGCAGTACCCAGAGGGGGGGGTACAATGAGCAGTTCTTC. Its translation: CASSTQRGGYNEQFF.

V usage is TRBV5-1 and J usage is TRBJ1-5; 7 bases are a match to TRBD1. Germline V gives CDR1 SGHRS, CDR2 YFSETQ. The CDR3 loop spans 18 amino acids. The ends lost 0 bases at V and 0 bases at J; junction bases unmatched: 9. The CDR3 nucleotides are TGCGCCAGCAGCTTGGGGGTCGGGACAGAATATAGCAATCAGCCCCAGCATTTT. Its translation: CASSLGVGTEYSNQPQHF.

This rearrangement joins TRBV30 to TRBJ1-6; D unclear. Trimming removed 3 bases at V and 2 bases at J, with 5 bases between. Per the germline V gene, CDR1 is GTSNPN and CDR2 is SVGIG (reference sequence). CDR3 length: 13 amino acids. The CDR3 spells CAWRTAYNSPLHF. The CDR3 region has the DNA TGTGCCTGGAGAACAGCCTATAATTCACCCCTCCACTTT.

The chain carries TRBV5-1 and TRBJ1-2, with D uncertain. The germline gives CDR1 SGHRS, CDR2 YFSETQ. Deletions cut 0 bases from V and 3 bases from J, with 6 bases between. The CDR3 loop spans 13 amino acids. CDR3 in DNA: TGCGCCAGCAGCTTGGACGGGGACTATGGCTACACCTTC. It yields the protein CASSLDGDYGYTF. The full variable domain, in which reference TRBV5-1 and TRBJ1-2 provide the parts outside the CDR3, is KAGVTQTPRYLIKTRGQQVTLSCSPISGHRSVSWYQQTPGQGLQFLFEYFSETQRNKGNFPGRFSGRQFSNSRSEMNVSTLELGDSALYLCASSLDGDYGYTFGSGTRLTVV.